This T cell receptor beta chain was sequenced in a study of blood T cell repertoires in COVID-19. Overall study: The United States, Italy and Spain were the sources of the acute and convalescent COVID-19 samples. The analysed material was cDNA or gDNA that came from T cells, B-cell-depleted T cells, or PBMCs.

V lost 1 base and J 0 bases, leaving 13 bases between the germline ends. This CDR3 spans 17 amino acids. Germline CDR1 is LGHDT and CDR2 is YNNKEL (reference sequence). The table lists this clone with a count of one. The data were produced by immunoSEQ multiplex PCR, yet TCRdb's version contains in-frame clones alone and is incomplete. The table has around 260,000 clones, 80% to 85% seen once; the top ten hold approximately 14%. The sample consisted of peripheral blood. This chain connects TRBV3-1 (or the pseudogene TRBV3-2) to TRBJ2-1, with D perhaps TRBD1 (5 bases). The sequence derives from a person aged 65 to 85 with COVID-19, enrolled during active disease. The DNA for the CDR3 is TGTGCCAGCAGCCAAGCGCAGGGTCCCAGCTCCTACAATGAGCAGTTCTTC. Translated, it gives CASSQAQGPSSYNEQFF.